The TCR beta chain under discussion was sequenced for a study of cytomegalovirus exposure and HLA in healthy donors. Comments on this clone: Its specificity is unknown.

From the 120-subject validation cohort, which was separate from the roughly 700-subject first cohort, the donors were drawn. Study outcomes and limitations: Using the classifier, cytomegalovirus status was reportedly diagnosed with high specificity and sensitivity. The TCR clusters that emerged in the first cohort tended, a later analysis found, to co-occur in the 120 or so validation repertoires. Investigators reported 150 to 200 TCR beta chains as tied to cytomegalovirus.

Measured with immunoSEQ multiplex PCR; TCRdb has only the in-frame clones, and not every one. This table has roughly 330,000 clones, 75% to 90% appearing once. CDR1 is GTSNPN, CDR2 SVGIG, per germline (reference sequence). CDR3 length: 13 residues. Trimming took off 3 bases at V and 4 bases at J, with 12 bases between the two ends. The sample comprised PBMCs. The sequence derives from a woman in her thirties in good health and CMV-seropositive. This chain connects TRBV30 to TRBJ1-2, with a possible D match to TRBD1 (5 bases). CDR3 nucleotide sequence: TGTGCCTGGAGCCTTTTACAGGTCTATGGCTACACCTTC. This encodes CAWSLLQVYGYTF. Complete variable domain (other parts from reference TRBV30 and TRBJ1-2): SQTIHQWPATLVQPVGSPLSLECTVEGTSNPNLYWYRQAAGRGLQLLFYSVGIGQISSEVPQNLSASRPQDRQFILSSKKLLLSDSGFYLCAWSLLQVYGYTFGSGTRLTVV.